A selection of T cell receptor beta chains follows, all from one sample in a study of CD8+CD57+ T cells in acquired aplastic anemia. TCRdb reanalysed the reads using MiXCR and keeps one entry per CDR3 protein. The table shows about 420,000 distinct CDR3 sequences, with 65% to 75% occurring only once. The specimen was sorted CD4+, CD8+, or CD8+CD57+ T cells (not recorded which) from PBMCs. The receptors derive from a human donor in good health, serving as a control. CDR3s include the opening cysteine and the closing phenylalanine or tryptophan. The D gene is left open where the match is weak. Clone size appears in some rows only: once, few, many, or a class for an expanded clone.

v_gene	j_gene	abundance	d_gene	CDR3nt	CDR3aa
TRBV11-3	TRBJ1-2	.	.	TGTGCCAGCAGCTTCTCCTATCAGGCTGGCTATGGCTACACCTTC	CASSFSYQAGYGYTF
TRBV6-5	TRBJ1-2	.	.	TGTGCCAGCAGCCCGAATCGAGTTAACTATGGCTACACCTTC	CASSPNRVNYGYTF
TRBV19	TRBJ1-5	.	TRBD1	TGTGCCAGTAGTATTCTTGCCGGGACAGGGCGCGGTGTAGTCAATCAGCCCCAGCATTTT	CASSILAGTGRGVVNQPQHF
TRBV12-3/TRBV12-4	TRBJ1-6	.	.	TGTGCCAGCGCCTTACTGGGGAGGGCTTCACCCCTCCACTTT	CASALLGRASPLHF
TRBV5-4	TRBJ2-1	.	.	TGTGCCAGCGGTATGGATGCGGGGGCTTTCAATGAGCAGTTCTTC	CASGMDAGAFNEQFF
TRBV9	TRBJ1-1	.	.	TGTGCCAGCAGCCTAGATTGCAATACCTCTTCCTTC	CASSLDCNTSSF
TRBV20-1	TRBJ2-2	.	.	TGCAGTGCTAGCGTTACGGGGCTGTTTTTT	CSASVTGLFF
TRBV9	TRBJ2-5	.	.	TGTGCCAGCAGCGCGGCTCGGGGGTTCGAGACCAAGTACTTC	CASSAARGFETKYF
TRBV7-8	TRBJ1-5	.	TRBD1	TGTGCCAGCAGCTTCTACGGGACAGGGTCAGATCAGCCCCAGCATTTT	CASSFYGTGSDQPQHF
TRBV5-4	TRBJ1-4	.	.	TGTGCCAGCAGCTTGCGGGGGCGGGCTAATGAAAAACTGTTTTTT	CASSLRGRANEKLFF
TRBV6-5	TRBJ1-4	many	TRBD1	TGTGCCAGCAGTTCCCCAAGGACAGGGTTAGGAGAAAAACTGTTTTTT	CASSSPRTGLGEKLFF
TRBV12-5	TRBJ1-2	many	.	TGTGCTAGTGGTTCTTGGACGGAAAACTATGGCTACACCTTC	CASGSWTENYGYTF
TRBV10-3	TRBJ2-1	.	TRBD1	TGTGCCATACGGACAGGCCAGAACACTGAGCAGTTCTTC	CAIRTGQNTEQFF
TRBV20-1	TRBJ2-7	.	.	TGCAGTGCTATTAGCCCGGGTAGCGGAGGACCACTCTACGAGCAGTACTTC	CSAISPGSGGPLYEQYF
TRBV30	TRBJ1-2	few	.	TGTGCCTGGAGTCCCATTCCAGGGGGCTACACCTTC	CAWSPIPGGYTF
TRBV2	TRBJ2-3	.	.	TGCGCCAGCAGCCAGGGATTGGGAGCGGATACGCAGTATTTT	CASSQGLGADTQYF
TRBV12-3/TRBV12-4	TRBJ2-6	.	.	TGTGCCAGCACTGGCTCTTCCGGGTCTGGGGCCAACGTCCTGACTTTC	CASTGSSGSGANVLTF
TRBV5-1	TRBJ1-1	once	TRBD1	TGCGCCAGCACGCCGGGACAGAGTCCCGAGCAAGCTTTCTTT	CASTPGQSPEQAFF
TRBV7-9	TRBJ2-7	.	.	TGTGCCAGCAGCGAAGCAGGGAACACGAAGGCCTACTTTCAGTACTTC	CASSEAGNTKAYFQYF
TRBV12-3/TRBV12-4	TRBJ2-3	many	.	TGTGCCACCAAAAAGGGGGCAGATACGCAGTATTTT	CATKKGADTQYF
TRBV7-2	TRBJ1-5	.	.	TGTGCCAGCAGCTCCCAGGAGACGGATCACTTCGAGCCTTTT	CASSSQETDHFEPF
TRBV18	TRBJ1-5	.	TRBD1	TGTGCCAGCTCACCATATTACTTGGACAGGGAAAGACAGCCCCAGCATTTT	CASSPYYLDRERQPQHF
TRBV7-2	TRBJ2-6	.	TRBD2	TGCGCCAGCAGTGAATTGTGGGGGGGGTCTGGGGCCAACGTCCTGACTTTC	CASSELWGGSGANVLTF
TRBV15	TRBJ2-1	.	TRBD2	TGTGCCACCAGCAGTAGCGGGGGGTACTCCTACAATGAGCAGTTCTTC	CATSSSGGYSYNEQFF
TRBV7-9	TRBJ1-3	.	.	TGTGCCAGCAGTCTGACAGGTGGAGGAAACACCATCACCTTT	CASSLTGGGNTITF
TRBV18	TRBJ1-2	many	.	TGTGCCAGCTCACCACTCGACATGCCGAATGGCTACACCTTC	CASSPLDMPNGYTF
TRBV9	TRBJ1-1	many	.	TGTGCCAGCAGCGTAGGACAGATGAACACTGAAGCTTTCTTT	CASSVGQMNTEAFF
TRBV2	TRBJ1-6	few	.	TGTGCCAGCAGCTCAGGGAACTCACCCCTCCACTTT	CASSSGNSPLHF
TRBV2	TRBJ1-1	.	.	TGTGCCAGCAGAGTTAACACAGACACTGAAGCTTTCTTT	CASRVNTDTEAFF
TRBV10-3	TRBJ2-7	few	TRBD2	TGTGCCATCAGGCTAGCGGGAGGGAGCTCCTACGAGCAGTACTTC	CAIRLAGGSSYEQYF
TRBV5-4	TRBJ1-3	.	TRBD1	TGTGCCAGCCAACCAGGACAGGAGGACGGAAATAGCATATATTTT	CASQPGQEDGNSIYF
TRBV20-1	TRBJ2-7	.	.	TGCAGTGCTAGAGGGACCAACACAGGGACCGAGCAGTACTTC	CSARGTNTGTEQYF
TRBV20-1	TRBJ1-1	.	TRBD1	TGCAGTGCGCTGTTGACAGGGGGCACTGAAGCTTTCTTT	CSALLTGGTEAFF
TRBV7-2	TRBJ1-1	many	.	TGTGCCAGCAGCTTAGTCCTACGGAACACTGAAGCTTTCTTT	CASSLVLRNTEAFF
TRBV7-8	TRBJ2-7	.	TRBD1	TGTGCCAGCAGCCGGGACAGGCAGACCCTCCAGTTCTTCTACTTC	CASSRDRQTLQFFYF
TRBV20-1	TRBJ2-7	.	.	TGCAGTGCTAGAAAAACAGGCTACCACTACGAGCAGTACTTC	CSARKTGYHYEQYF
TRBV20-1	TRBJ2-3	many	TRBD2	TGCAGTGCCGCCGACATGACTAGCGGAACAGACACAGATACGCAGTATTTT	CSAADMTSGTDTDTQYF
TRBV7-3	TRBJ2-7	once	.	TGTGCCAGCAGTTCGGCTGGAGGGTCACCCCAGCACTTTTTC	CASSSAGGSPQHFF
TRBV20-1	TRBJ2-1	.	TRBD1	TGCAGTGCTAGCCCGGACAGGTTCGGCAAGCAGTTCTTC	CSASPDRFGKQFF
TRBV7-9	TRBJ1-5	once	.	TGTGCCAGCAAGATTCCAGCGGGCAATCAGCCCCAGCATTTT	CASKIPAGNQPQHF
TRBV5-1	TRBJ2-2	many	.	TGCGCCAGCAGCCTGGGGGTCAGGACCGGGGAGCTGTTTTTT	CASSLGVRTGELFF
TRBV9	TRBJ2-3	many	TRBD2	TGTGCCAGCAGCGGACTAGCGGAGGGAGATACGCAGTATTTT	CASSGLAEGDTQYF
TRBV19	TRBJ1-3	.	.	TGTGCCAGTAGCCCTGTTGATCCGGCGGCTGGAACGCCCTTTTTTTTT	CASSPVDPAAGTPFFF
TRBV7-2	TRBJ2-1	.	.	.	CASSHQLSEAFFGF
TRBV7-2	TRBJ1-5	many	TRBD1	TGTGCCAGCAGCCCGACAGGGACTCAGCCCCAGCATTTT	CASSPTGTQPQHF
TRBV7-9	TRBJ1-4	.	.	TGTGCCAGCAGCTTGAGAATCGGCGATGAAAAACTGTTTTTT	CASSLRIGDEKLFF
TRBV20-1	TRBJ2-5	.	.	TGCAGTGCTAGTGATGGGGGACCAGGAGCAGAGACCCAGTACTTC	CSASDGGPGAETQYF
TRBV7-9	TRBJ2-3	.	TRBD1	TGCGTCAGCAGCGTCACAGGGGGCGTGCAGACAGATACGCAGTATTTT	CVSSVTGGVQTDTQYF
TRBV20-1	TRBJ2-7	many	TRBD2	TGCAGTGCCACAAGGATCGGGACTAGCATCTACGAGCAGTACTTC	CSATRIGTSIYEQYF
TRBV20-1	TRBJ1-2	.	TRBD1	TGCAGTGCTCCAGGACAGGGGGAGAGCTATGGCTACACCTTC	CSAPGQGESYGYTF
TRBV19	TRBJ2-5	many	.	TGTGCCAGTAGTATCCGACAGAACGGCGAGACCCAGTACTTC	CASSIRQNGETQYF
TRBV6-5	TRBJ1-5	.	TRBD1	TGTGCCAGCATCCTAAGACAGGGAGGCAATCAGCCCCAGCACTTT	CASILRQGGNQPQHF
TRBV7-3	TRBJ1-2	.	TRBD1	TGTGCCAGCAGCGTGAGCAGGACAGGGCTGACTGGCGAAACCTTC	CASSVSRTGLTGETF
TRBV7-2	TRBJ1-4	once	.	TGTGCCAGCAGCTTTAATGGGCTAGCGGGGGGAACTCCTTTTTTT	CASSFNGLAGGTPFF